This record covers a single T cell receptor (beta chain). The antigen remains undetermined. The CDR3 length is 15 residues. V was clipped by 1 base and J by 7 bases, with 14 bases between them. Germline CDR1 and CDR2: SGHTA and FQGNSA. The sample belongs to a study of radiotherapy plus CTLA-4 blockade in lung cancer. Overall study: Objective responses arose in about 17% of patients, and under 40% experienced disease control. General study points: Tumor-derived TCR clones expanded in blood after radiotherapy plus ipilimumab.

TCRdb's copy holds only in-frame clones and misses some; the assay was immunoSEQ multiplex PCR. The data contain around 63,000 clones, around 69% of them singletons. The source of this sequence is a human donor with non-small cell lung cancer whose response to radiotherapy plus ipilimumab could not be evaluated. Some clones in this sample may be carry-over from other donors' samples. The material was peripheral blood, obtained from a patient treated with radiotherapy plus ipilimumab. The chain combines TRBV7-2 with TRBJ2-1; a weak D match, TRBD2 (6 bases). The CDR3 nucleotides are TGTGCCAGCAGCTTAGAGCGGGTGGAGGTAAATGAGCAGTTCTTC. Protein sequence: CASSLERVEVNEQFF.